This T cell receptor beta chain was identified during a study of blood T cells in healthy people across ages. Together with a sample-barcoded 5' primer, a J-beta primer mix was included in a second PCR lasting roughly 6 to 12 cycles. TCRdb reprocessed the 5' RACE reads with MiXCR, giving one entry per CDR3 protein. Here the sample spans about 670,000 distinct CDR3 sequences, approximately 52% being singletons. The sample was blood. The receptor was derived from a woman older than 75 in good health.

This CDR3 is CASSRTGRPGGYTF. CDR3 coding DNA: TGTGCCAGCAGCCGAACAGGGCGGCCGGGTGGCTACACCTTC. V is TRBV3-1 and J is TRBJ1-2, with TRBD1 as a possible D gene (6 bases). The CDR3 loop spans 14 amino acids. V lost 4 bases to trimming and J lost 7 bases, with 16 bases between them. Per germline, CDR1 LGHDT and CDR2 YNNKEL (reference sequence).